A single sample gave rise to the 11 T cell receptor beta chains below, sequenced in a study of beta chain features in type 1 diabetes. What was sequenced were expressed TCRB transcripts, since all of the isolated RNA had been reverse transcribed. Measured with immunoSEQ multiplex PCR; TCRdb has only the in-frame clones, and not every one. The sample yields 200,000 to 250,000 clones, roughly 9.6% seen once. Sequenced sample: naive CD4+ T cells from blood. The receptors originated from a young woman in good health.

The chain employs TRBV9 and TRBJ1-6, with a tentative D call TRBD1 (5 bases). The CDR3 is 18 amino acids. Between the trimmed V and J ends, which lost 0 bases and 1 base, there was a span of 14 bases. CDR1 and CDR2 from the germline V gene are SGDLS and YYNGEE. CDR3 in amino acids: CASSVDPSGLSYNSPLHF. In DNA form, the CDR3 reads TGTGCCAGCAGCGTAGACCCCTCGGGACTATCCTATAATTCACCCCTCCACTTT.

In its sample, this clone was seen a few times. This rearrangement joins TRBV5-1 to TRBJ2-2; no clear D gene. The CDR3 sequence is 20 residues long. The germline CDR1 and CDR2 sequences are SGHRS and YFSETQ. Trimming pared 0 bases from V and 0 bases from J, leaving 21 bases between. The CDR3 DNA follows: TGCGCCAGCAGCTTGGCCGTCGCTCCAGGCATCTTGACGAACACCGGGGAGCTGTTTTTT. As protein: CASSLAVAPGILTNTGELFF.

This clone was seen a few times. CDR3 sequence reads: CSVVDRGPEAFF. The CDR3 nucleotides read TGCAGCGTTGTTGACAGGGGCCCTGAAGCTTTCTTT. This chain joins TRBV29-1 and TRBJ1-1; 8 bases match TRBD1. Germline V lookup: CDR1 SQVTM, CDR2 ANQGSEA. The CDR3 loop spans 12 amino acids. Unmatched junction bases numbered 4, after V lost 4 bases and J lost 6 bases.

This clone was counted a few times. This chain links TRBV6-5 with TRBJ2-4; possibly TRBD2 for D (6 bases). V lost 6 bases and J lost 12, with 12 bases in between. CDR3 size: 11 residues. Germline assignment: CDR1 MNHEY and CDR2 SVGAGI. CDR3 sequence reads: CASRLGTHQYF. CDR3 coding DNA: TGTGCCAGCAGGCTAGGGACTCATCAGTACTTC.

This chain links TRBV18 with TRBJ1-2; 9 bases are a match to TRBD1. CDR1 and CDR2 from the germline V gene are KGHSH and LQKENI. V was clipped by 3 bases and J by 5 bases; unmatched bases: 13. CDR3 length equals 17 residues. CDR3 amino acids: CASSPGQGGFLPYGYTF. The CDR3 DNA follows: TGTGCCAGCTCACCGGGACAGGGCGGCTTCCTGCCTTATGGCTACACCTTC.

The chain has TRBV28 and TRBJ2-5; D is perhaps TRBD1 (6 bases). Germline-derived CDR1 and CDR2 are MDHEN and SYDVKM. CDR3 length: 14 amino acids. Trimming pared 2 bases from V and 0 bases from J, leaving 7 bases between. In DNA, the CDR3 is TGTGCCAGCAGTTTACAGGGGTACCAAGAGACCCAGTACTTC. Translation: CASSLQGYQETQYF.

The chain has TRBV6-1 and TRBJ1-5; a weak D match, TRBD1 (5 bases). CDR3 length: 13 residues. Between the trimmed V and J ends, which lost 3 bases and 6 bases, there was a span of 9 bases. CDR1 and CDR2 (germline): MNHNS, SASEGT. The chain's CDR3 is CASSDRAAQPQHF. The CDR3 DNA reads TGTGCCAGCAGTGACAGGGCGGCTCAGCCCCAGCATTTT.

The chain employs TRBV30 and TRBJ2-3; 13 nucleotides align to TRBD2. Germline values: CDR1 GTSNPN, CDR2 SVGIG (reference sequence). This CDR3 region has 18 residues. The V and J ends lost 8 bases and 2 bases, in that order; junction bases with no gene match: 16. The CDR3 coding sequence is TGTGCCGCGACTGGAGGAGGGGGACTAGCGGGGCACACAGATACGCAGTATTTT. The encoded protein is CAATGGGGLAGHTDTQYF. The full variable domain, in which reference TRBV30 and TRBJ2-3 provide the parts outside the CDR3, is SQTIHQWPATLVQPVGSPLSLECTVEGTSNPNLYWYRQAAGRGLQLLFYSVGIGQISSEVPQNLSASRPQDRQFILSSKKLLLSDSGFYLCAATGGGGLAGHTDTQYFGPGTRLTVL.

The J gene is TRBJ1-1, the V gene TRBV21-1. TRBV21-1 is a known pseudogene. The CDR3 has 13 amino acids. The CDR3 DNA follows: TGTGCCAGCAGCAAAAGGGAGCCAGGAGGAGCTTTCTTT. As protein: CASSKREPGGAFF.

V is TRBV5-4 and J is TRBJ2-5, with D tentatively TRBD1 (5 bases). The germline V gene has CDR1 SGHNT and CDR2 YYREEE (reference sequence). The CDR3 is 16 amino acids. The V end was cut by 0 bases, the J end by 2 bases, with 14 bases between. CDR3 loop: CASSLVGVRVQETQYF. Written as DNA, the CDR3 is TGTGCCAGCAGCTTGGTCGGCGTCAGGGTGCAAGAGACCCAGTACTTC. The complete variable domain, with remaining parts taken from reference TRBV5-4 and TRBJ2-5, reads ETGVTQSPTHLIKTRGQQVTLRCSSQSGHNTVSWYQQALGQGPQFIFQYYREEENGRGNFPPRFSGLQFPNYSSELNVNALELDDSALYLCASSLVGVRVQETQYFGPGTRLLVL.

This chain connects TRBV6-5 to TRBJ2-1; TRBD1 is a possible D gene (6 bases). This CDR3 has 16 residues. The ends were cut back, 2 bases at V and 8 bases at J, with 19 bases in the middle. Germline CDR1 and CDR2: MNHEY and SVGAGI. CDR3 DNA sequence: TGTGCCAGCAGTTACACCCTACAGGGTGGGGGAGATGAGCAGTTCTTC. Its protein is CASSYTLQGGGDEQFF.